This T cell receptor (beta chain) was sequenced for a study of OX40 agonist ivuxolimab in advanced cancers. Germline assignment: CDR1 LNHNV and CDR2 YYDKDF (reference sequence). The CDR3 length is 14 residues. Trimming took 0 bases from V and 6 from J, leaving 11 bases between them. Sequencing used immunoSEQ multiplex PCR; TCRdb keeps in-frame clones, though not all of them. The table records under 100,000 clones, 85% to 90% of them present only once. This TCR was sampled from an adult with an advanced solid tumor such as melanoma, head and neck, liver or kidney cancer. Sequencing used CD4+ or CD8+ T cells sorted from blood, obtained in a trial of the OX40 agonist ivuxolimab. The chain is built from TRBV15 and TRBJ1-1; a weak D match, TRBD1 (6 bases). CDR3 bases: TGTGCCACCAGCAGAGATCTAGGGGGGGCTGAAGCTTTCTTT. This encodes CATSRDLGGAEAFF.